These 31 T cell receptor beta chains were sequenced from one sample in a study of early T cells in non-severe SARS-CoV-2 infection. TCRdb re-called the 5' RACE reads with MiXCR, one entry per CDR3 protein. The table shows around 64,000 distinct CDR3 sequences, with about an eighth occurring only once. The material sequenced was whole blood, taken at baseline. These receptors were collected from an adult who was a healthcare worker with PCR-confirmed SARS-CoV-2 infection or an uninfected control (not recorded which).

This chain connects TRBV6-2 or TRBV6-3 to TRBJ1-1; D is perhaps TRBD1 (6 bases). CDR3 length: 16 amino acids. The V gene lost 7 bases and the J gene lost 2 bases, with 20 bases spanning the gap. The germline V gene has CDR1 MNHEY and CDR2 SVGEGT. As DNA, the CDR3 is TGTGCCAGCACCCACCCCCGGGGACACGTAAACACTGAAGCTTTCTTT. The encoded protein is CASTHPRGHVNTEAFF.

This chain joins TRBV18 and TRBJ2-7, with no clear D. The CDR3 sequence is 13 residues long. V shed 2 bases and J shed 6 bases, with 11 bases lying between them. Germline V gene lookup returns CDR1 KGHSH and CDR2 LQKENI. CDR3 nucleotides: TGTGCCAGCTCACCATCCCTCCGAGCCGAGCAGTACTTC. Protein: CASSPSLRAEQYF.

This clonotype was observed at least ten times. V usage is TRBV7-6 and J usage is TRBJ2-7; the match to TRBD1 covers 7 bases. Germline CDR1 SGHVS, CDR2 FNYEAQ. The CDR3 consists of 15 residues. The junction had 3 bases not matched to a gene; V was cut back by 1 base and J by 0 bases. The CDR3 nucleotides are TGTGCCAGCAGCTTAGGGACAGGTACCTCCTACGAGCAGTACTTC. Translated, it gives CASSLGTGTSYEQYF.

This clonotype came up a few times. The chain recombines TRBV10-1 with TRBJ2-5; TRBD2 matches at 7 bases. This CDR3 contains 16 residues. Germline CDR1 is WNHNN and CDR2 is SYGVQD (reference sequence). V shed 0 bases and J 4 bases; nucleotides not matched to a gene: 8. The CDR3 is CASSESMSGDRETQYF. Written as DNA, the CDR3 is TGCGCCAGCAGTGAGTCTATGAGCGGGGATCGAGAGACCCAGTACTTC.

This clonotype appeared a few times. The chain has TRBV6-5 and TRBJ2-2; D remains unclear. V lost 2 bases, J lost 0 bases, and 7 bases lay in between. Germline CDR1 is MNHEY and CDR2 is SVGAGI. The CDR3 is made up of 15 amino acids. CDR3 residues: CASSYGVANTGELFF. CDR3 sequence (DNA): TGTGCCAGCAGTTACGGCGTGGCGAACACCGGGGAGCTGTTTTTT.

This clonotype was picked up a small number of times. The chain carries TRBV7-2 and TRBJ1-1; 9 bases align to TRBD1. The V gene end was trimmed by 5 bases and the J gene end by 5 bases; junction bases not matched to a gene: 6. CDR3 length: 14 residues. CDR1 SGHTA and CDR2 FQGNSA come from the germline V gene. The CDR3, as DNA: TGTGCCAGCAGCGTACAGGGGGCGTGGACTGAAGCTTTCTTT. As protein: CASSVQGAWTEAFF.

This clonotype was recorded many times. The genes are TRBV5-1 and TRBJ2-1; 10 bases fit TRBD2. The CDR3 runs to 16 residues. CDR1 is SGHRS, CDR2 YFSETQ, per germline. Trimming took 0 bases from V and 7 from J; bases not matched to a gene: 7. The CDR3, as DNA: TGCGCCAGCAGCTTGGTCGCAGCGGGAGGGGGGAATGAGCAGTTCTTC. Protein: CASSLVAAGGGNEQFF.

This clonotype was seen a few times. The CDR3 spells CASSDLPERQGFDQPQHF. CDR3 DNA sequence: TGTGCCAGCAGTGATCTACCCGAGCGACAGGGTTTCGATCAGCCCCAGCATTTT. The chain combines TRBV6-1 with TRBJ1-5, with 7 bases identical to TRBD1. Germline V lookup: CDR1 MNHNS, CDR2 SASEGT. The CDR3 is 18 residues long. V gave up 3 bases and J gave up 5 bases; unmatched junction bases: 16.

This clonotype appeared a few times. This rearrangement joins TRBV5-1 to TRBJ2-2; D gene ambiguous. CDR1 is SGHRS and CDR2 is YFSETQ in the germline V gene. V lost 5 bases, J lost 0 bases, and 8 bases lay in between. The CDR3 spans 14 residues. This CDR3 reads CASRATANTGELFF. The CDR3 coding sequence is TGCGCCAGCAGGGCTACAGCGAACACCGGGGAGCTGTTTTTT.

In this sample, this clonotype turned up a few times. V gene TRBV18 combines with J gene TRBJ2-7; no reliable D call. V was clipped by 2 bases and J by 2 bases, with 10 bases between them. CDR1 KGHSH and CDR2 LQKENI come from the germline V gene. There are 14 residues in the CDR3. In DNA, the CDR3 is TGTGCCAGCTCACCAGGTTACCGACCCTACGAGCAGTACTTC. Translating gives CASSPGYRPYEQYF.

This clonotype was found many times. The chain carries TRBV7-2 and TRBJ2-1; 8 bases fit TRBD2. This CDR3 is 14 amino acids long. With 2 bases clipped from V and 8 bases from J, the junction kept 5 bases outside the gene matches. The V gene's germline CDR1 is SGHTA and CDR2 FQGNSA. In nucleotides, the CDR3 is TGTGCCAGCAGCTTACCGAGACTAGCGCATGAGCAGTTCTTC. Protein product: CASSLPRLAHEQFF.

This clonotype was seen repeatedly, ten times or more. The CDR3 reads CASTTGVAGIETQYF. Written as DNA, the CDR3 is TGTGCCAGCACCACAGGGGTAGCGGGGATAGAGACCCAGTACTTC. The chain couples TRBV7-9 to TRBJ2-5; D is possibly TRBD2 (8 bases). The V end was cut by 7 bases, the J end by 4 bases, with 19 bases between. CDR1 and CDR2 (germline): SEHNR, FQNEAQ (reference sequence). The CDR3 runs 15 residues.

The chain carries TRBV4-2 and TRBJ1-4; D remains ambiguous. Trimming stripped 4 bases from V and 7 bases from J, with 19 bases between. This CDR3 spans 16 amino acids. The germline gives CDR1 LGHNA, CDR2 YNFKEQ. In nucleotides, the CDR3 is TGTGCCAGCAGCCCTCTCGGATCTTCGGTCGGTGAAAAACTGTTTTTT. Translation gives CASSPLGSSVGEKLFF.

The table lists this clonotype with many counts. The V call is TRBV7-3, the J call TRBJ2-7, with D perhaps assigned TRBD1 or TRBD2 (5 bases each). Looked up from germline, CDR1 is SGHTA and CDR2 is FQGTGA. The V end was cut by 1 base, the J end by 2 bases, with 9 bases between. The CDR3 spans 14 residues. Written as DNA, the CDR3 is TGTGCCAGCAGCTTAATGCTGGGACCCTACGAGCAGTACTTC. Translation: CASSLMLGPYEQYF.

The chain couples TRBV27 to TRBJ2-1, with D perhaps matching TRBD2 (5 bases). The V end lost 2 bases, the J end lost 8 bases, and 22 bases lay between the germline ends. In germline, CDR1 is MNHEY, CDR2 SMNVEV (reference sequence). The CDR3 has 17 amino acids. The CDR3 nucleotides read TGTGCCAGCAGTTTAAAAACGGGGTTCTTCTTCCCCTATGAGCAGTTCTTC. Residues: CASSLKTGFFFPYEQFF.

In its sample, this clonotype was seen a few times. V and J are TRBV6-1 and TRBJ2-7; D remains unclear. V gave up 7 bases and J gave up 1 base, with 8 bases separating them. This CDR3 has 12 amino acids. In germline, CDR1 is MNHNS, CDR2 SASEGT. CDR3 sequence: CASTTVSYEQYF. In DNA form, the CDR3 reads TGTGCCAGCACAACGGTTTCCTACGAGCAGTACTTC.

The V call is TRBV12-3 or TRBV12-4, the J call TRBJ2-1, with 10 bases that match TRBD2. This CDR3 comprises 15 residues. V was clipped by 7 bases and J by 6 bases; unmatched bases: 9. This CDR3 reads CASISGLARANEQFF. The CDR3 DNA follows: TGTGCCAGCATCTCGGGACTAGCGCGGGCCAATGAGCAGTTCTTC.

This clonotype was seen ten or more times. In DNA, the CDR3 is TGTGCCAGCAGCTTGGGCCAGGGGATTTCCTACGAGCAGTACTTC. Its protein product is CASSLGQGISYEQYF. The chain carries TRBV5-4 and TRBJ2-7, with D possibly matching TRBD1 (6 bases). The V end was cut by 0 bases, the J end by 1 base, with 11 bases between. The CDR3 has 15 residues. Per germline, CDR1 SGHNT and CDR2 YYREEE (reference sequence). Full variable domain (missing parts from reference TRBV5-4 and TRBJ2-7): ETGVTQSPTHLIKTRGQQVTLRCSSQSGHNTVSWYQQALGQGPQFIFQYYREEENGRGNFPPRFSGLQFPNYSSELNVNALELDDSALYLCASSLGQGISYEQYFGPGTRLTVT.

This clonotype showed up many times. This sequence joins TRBV29-1 and TRBJ1-1, with 9 bases that match TRBD1. The germline V gene encodes CDR1 SQVTM and CDR2 ANQGSEA. Unmatched junction bases numbered 4, after V lost 7 bases and J lost 7 bases. This CDR3 region has 11 residues. In nucleotides, the CDR3 is TGCAGCGCGGGACAGGGAATTGAAGCTTTCTTT. Its protein product is CSAGQGIEAFF.

This clonotype was seen repeatedly, ten times or more. The rearrangement uses TRBV5-4 and TRBJ2-7; no definite D call. Per germline, CDR1 SGHNT and CDR2 YYREEE (reference sequence). Trimming removed 1 base at V and 3 bases at J, with 5 bases between. This CDR3 contains 12 residues. The CDR3 sequence: CASSLYNYEQYF. The DNA for the CDR3 is TGTGCCAGCAGCTTGTACAACTACGAGCAGTACTTC.

The chain links TRBV4-1 to TRBJ2-7, with 7 bases fitting TRBD1. This CDR3 contains 15 residues. V shed 1 base and J 2 bases; nucleotides not matched to a gene: 5. Germline lookup yields CDR1 MGHRA and CDR2 YSYEKL. As DNA, the CDR3 is TGCGCCAGCAGCCAAGCCGGGACAGCTACCTACGAGCAGTACTTC. Translating it yields CASSQAGTATYEQYF.

The J gene is TRBJ2-3, the V gene TRBV20-1, with TRBD1 matching over 10 bases. V trimming: 8 bases; J trimming: 2 bases; junction bases outside the gene matches: 10. This CDR3 comprises 15 residues. Germline CDR1 and CDR2: DFQATT and SNEGSKA (reference sequence). DNA for the CDR3: TGCAGTACCCAGGACAGGGGGGGACCCACAGATACGCAGTATTTT. It is translated as CSTQDRGGPTDTQYF.

The chain joins TRBV7-8 to TRBJ1-1; 10 bases align to TRBD1. The V gene end was trimmed by 6 bases and the J gene end by 3 bases; junction bases not matched to a gene: 16. This CDR3 contains 18 residues. Germline CDR1 SGHVS, CDR2 FQNEAQ. The CDR3 is CASRRARGTGAYDTEAFF. In nucleotides, the CDR3 is TGTGCCAGCAGAAGGGCGAGGGGGACAGGGGCTTATGACACTGAAGCTTTCTTT.

The chain links TRBV5-4 to TRBJ2-5; D is perhaps TRBD1 or TRBD2 (6 bases each). CDR1 SGHNT and CDR2 YYREEE come from the germline V gene (reference sequence). The CDR3 runs 14 residues. Trimming stripped 4 bases from V and 5 bases from J, with 15 bases between. As DNA, the CDR3 is TGTGCCAGCAGCGAGAAGGGGGGCGTGGAGACCCAGTACTTC. This encodes CASSEKGGVETQYF.

Ten or more counts support this clonotype. V gene TRBV3-1 combines with J gene TRBJ1-4; no firm D call. V was cut by 4 bases and J by 3 bases, with 12 bases left in between. Per germline, CDR1 LGHDT and CDR2 YNNKEL (reference sequence). This CDR3 region has 15 residues. DNA of the CDR3: TGTGCCAGCAGCCCTTTACGGATTGCTAATGAAAAACTGTTTTTT. Encoded protein: CASSPLRIANEKLFF.

The CDR3 DNA is TGTGCCAGCTCACGTGCAGCGCTCAATGAGCAGTTCTTC. Translating it yields CASSRAALNEQFF. V and J are TRBV18 and TRBJ2-1; no definite D call. V was pared by 4 bases and J by 6 bases, with 10 bases between. CDR1 KGHSH and CDR2 LQKENI come from the germline V gene. The CDR3 is 13 residues long.

J is TRBJ1-6 and V is TRBV4-2; D unresolved. The CDR3 covers 13 residues. Deletions cut 0 bases from V and 14 bases from J, with 11 bases between. Germline loops: CDR1 LGHNA, CDR2 YNFKEQ. The CDR3 DNA reads as TGTGCCAGCAGCCAAGATCTGGAAAACACCCTCCACTTT. Protein sequence: CASSQDLENTLHF.

This clonotype was recorded a few times. The chain is built from TRBV24-1 and TRBJ2-7, with TRBD1 identical over 8 bases. The CDR3 consists of 14 residues. Germline trimming cut 3 bases from V and 6 bases from J; bases unmatched to any gene: 6. Germline CDR1 reads KGHDR; CDR2 reads SFDVKD. CDR3 DNA sequence: TGTGCCACCAGTGATGCCGGGGGACAGGTCGAGCAGTACTTC. It specifies CATSDAGGQVEQYF.

This clonotype was detected only a few times. This chain uses TRBV7-9 with TRBJ2-5; 12 bases map to TRBD2. The V gene's germline CDR1 is SEHNR and CDR2 FQNEAQ (reference sequence). Trimming cost V 5 bases and J 4 bases; bases outside gene matches: 5. This CDR3 comprises 15 residues. CDR3 DNA: TGTGCCAGCAGCCGACAGGGACTAGCGGGAGAGACCCAGTACTTC. Amino acids: CASSRQGLAGETQYF.

This clonotype has ten or more counts. The chain has TRBV18 and TRBJ1-5; D is perhaps TRBD1 (5 bases). The germline V gene has CDR1 KGHSH and CDR2 LQKENI. This CDR3 comprises 14 residues. The V end was cut by 3 bases, the J end by 3 bases, with 9 bases between. CDR3 bases: TGTGCCAGCTCACCTTCGACAGACAATCAGCCCCAGCATTTT. Its translation is CASSPSTDNQPQHF.

This clonotype was seen a few times. The rearrangement links TRBV7-9 to TRBJ1-2; D remains ambiguous. The germline gives CDR1 SEHNR, CDR2 FQNEAQ (reference sequence). Trimming pared 8 bases from V and 2 bases from J, leaving 6 bases between. The CDR3 is 11 amino acids. This CDR3 reads CASQRNYGYTF. In nucleotides, the CDR3 is TGTGCCAGCCAGAGAAACTATGGCTACACCTTC.